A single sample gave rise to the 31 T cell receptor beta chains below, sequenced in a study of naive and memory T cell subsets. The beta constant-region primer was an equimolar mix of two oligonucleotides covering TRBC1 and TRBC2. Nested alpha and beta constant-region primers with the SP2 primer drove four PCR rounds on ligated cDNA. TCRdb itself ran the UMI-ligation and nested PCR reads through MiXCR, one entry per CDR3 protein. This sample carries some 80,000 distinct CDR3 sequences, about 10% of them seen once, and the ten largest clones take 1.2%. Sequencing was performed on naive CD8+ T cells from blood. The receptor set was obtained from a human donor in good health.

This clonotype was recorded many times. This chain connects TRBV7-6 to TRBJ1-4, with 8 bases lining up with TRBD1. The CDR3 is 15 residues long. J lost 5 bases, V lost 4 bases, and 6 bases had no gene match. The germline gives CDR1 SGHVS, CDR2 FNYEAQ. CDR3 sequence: CASSYGQGLNEKLFF. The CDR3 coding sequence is TGTGCCAGCAGCTACGGACAGGGCCTAAATGAAAAACTGTTTTTT.

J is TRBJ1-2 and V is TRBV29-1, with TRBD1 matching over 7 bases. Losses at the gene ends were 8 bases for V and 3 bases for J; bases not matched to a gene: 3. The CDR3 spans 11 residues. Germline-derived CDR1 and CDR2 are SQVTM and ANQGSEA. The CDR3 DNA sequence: TGCAGCACCGGGACAGACTATGGCTACACCTTC. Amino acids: CSTGTDYGYTF.

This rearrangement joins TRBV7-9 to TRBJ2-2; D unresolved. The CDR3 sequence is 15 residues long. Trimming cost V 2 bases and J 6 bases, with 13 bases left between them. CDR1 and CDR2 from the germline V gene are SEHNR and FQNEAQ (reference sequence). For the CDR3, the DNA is TGTGCCAGCAGCTTAAGGTCAACCTTCCCCGGGGAGCTGTTTTTT. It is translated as CASSLRSTFPGELFF.

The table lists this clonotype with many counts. The CDR3 sequence: CASSSYPQEHYLQETQYF. DNA for the CDR3: TGTGCCAGCAGCTCCTATCCCCAGGAACACTACCTACAAGAGACCCAGTACTTC. The rearrangement links TRBV7-8 to TRBJ2-5, with D hard to call. V lost 4 bases, J lost 2 bases, and 23 bases lay in between. CDR1 SGHVS and CDR2 FQNEAQ come from the germline V gene. The CDR3 totals 18 residues.

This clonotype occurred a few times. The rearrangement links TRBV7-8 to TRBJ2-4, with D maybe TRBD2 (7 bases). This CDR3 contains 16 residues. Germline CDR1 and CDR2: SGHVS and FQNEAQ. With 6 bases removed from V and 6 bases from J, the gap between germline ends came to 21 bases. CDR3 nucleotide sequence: TGTGCCAGCAGTCCCCGGGAGGACAGCAGACGAAACATTCAGTACTTC. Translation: CASSPREDSRRNIQYF.

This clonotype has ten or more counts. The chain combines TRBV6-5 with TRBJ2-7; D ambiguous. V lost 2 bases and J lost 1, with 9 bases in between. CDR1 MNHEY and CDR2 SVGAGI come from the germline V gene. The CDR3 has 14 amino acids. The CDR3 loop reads CASSYAQESYEQYF. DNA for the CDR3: TGTGCCAGCAGTTACGCCCAGGAATCCTACGAGCAGTACTTC.

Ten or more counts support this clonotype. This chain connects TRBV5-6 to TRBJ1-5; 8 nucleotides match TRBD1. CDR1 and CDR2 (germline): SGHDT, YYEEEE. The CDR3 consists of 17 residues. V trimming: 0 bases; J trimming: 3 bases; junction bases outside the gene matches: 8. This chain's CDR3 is CASSLGQGRPLNQPQHF. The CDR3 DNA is TGTGCCAGCAGCTTGGGACAGGGGAGGCCCCTCAATCAGCCCCAGCATTTT.

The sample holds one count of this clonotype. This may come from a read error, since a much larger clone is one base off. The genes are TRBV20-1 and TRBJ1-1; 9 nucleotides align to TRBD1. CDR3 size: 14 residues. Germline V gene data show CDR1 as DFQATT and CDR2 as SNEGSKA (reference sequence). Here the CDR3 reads CSARDWTGDTEASF. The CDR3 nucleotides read TGCAGTGCTAGAGATTGGACAGGGGACACTGAAGCTTCCTTT.

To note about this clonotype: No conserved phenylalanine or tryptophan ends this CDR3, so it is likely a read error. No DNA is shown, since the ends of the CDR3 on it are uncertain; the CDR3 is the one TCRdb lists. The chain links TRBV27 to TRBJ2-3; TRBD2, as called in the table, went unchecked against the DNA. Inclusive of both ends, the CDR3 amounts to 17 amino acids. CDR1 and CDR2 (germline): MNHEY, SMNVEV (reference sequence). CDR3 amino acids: CASSLHRLAGTTDTQEG.

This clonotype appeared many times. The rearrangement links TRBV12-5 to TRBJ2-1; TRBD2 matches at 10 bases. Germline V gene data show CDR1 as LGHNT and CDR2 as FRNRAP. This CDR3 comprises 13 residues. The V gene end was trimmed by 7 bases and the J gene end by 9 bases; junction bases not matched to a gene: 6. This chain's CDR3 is CASEAGGPGEQFF. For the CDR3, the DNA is TGTGCTAGTGAAGCGGGAGGGCCAGGTGAGCAGTTCTTC.

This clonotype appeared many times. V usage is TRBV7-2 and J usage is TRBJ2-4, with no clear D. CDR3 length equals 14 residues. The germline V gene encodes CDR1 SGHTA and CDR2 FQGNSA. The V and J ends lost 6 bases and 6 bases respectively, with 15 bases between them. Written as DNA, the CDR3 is TGTGCCAGCAGAATCACAGAGCAACTAAACATTCAGTACTTC. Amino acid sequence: CASRITEQLNIQYF.

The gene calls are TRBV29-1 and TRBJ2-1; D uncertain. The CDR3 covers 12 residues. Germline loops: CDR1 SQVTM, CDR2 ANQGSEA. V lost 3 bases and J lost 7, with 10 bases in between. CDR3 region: CSVETGPNEQFF. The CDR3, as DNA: TGCAGCGTTGAGACCGGGCCTAATGAGCAGTTCTTC.

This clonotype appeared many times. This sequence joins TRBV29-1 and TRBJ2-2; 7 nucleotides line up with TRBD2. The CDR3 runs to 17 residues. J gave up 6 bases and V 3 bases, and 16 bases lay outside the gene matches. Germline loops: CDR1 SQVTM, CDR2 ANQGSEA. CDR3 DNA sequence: TGCAGCGTTGAGGAATTGTCGGGCGGGAGAGGCCCCGGGGAGCTGTTTTTT. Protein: CSVEELSGGRGPGELFF.

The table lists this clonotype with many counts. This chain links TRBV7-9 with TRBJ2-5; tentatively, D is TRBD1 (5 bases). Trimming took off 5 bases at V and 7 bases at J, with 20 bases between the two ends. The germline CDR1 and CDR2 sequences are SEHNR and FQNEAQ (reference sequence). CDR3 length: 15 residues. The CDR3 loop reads CASSPEARQKWTQYF. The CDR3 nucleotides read TGTGCCAGCAGCCCAGAGGCCAGACAGAAGTGGACCCAGTACTTC.

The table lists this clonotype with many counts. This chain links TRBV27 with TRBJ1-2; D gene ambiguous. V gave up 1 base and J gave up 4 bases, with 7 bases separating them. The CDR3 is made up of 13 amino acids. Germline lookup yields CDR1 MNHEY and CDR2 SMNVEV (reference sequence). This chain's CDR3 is CASSLWASYGYTF. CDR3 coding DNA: TGTGCCAGCAGTTTATGGGCCAGCTATGGCTACACCTTC.

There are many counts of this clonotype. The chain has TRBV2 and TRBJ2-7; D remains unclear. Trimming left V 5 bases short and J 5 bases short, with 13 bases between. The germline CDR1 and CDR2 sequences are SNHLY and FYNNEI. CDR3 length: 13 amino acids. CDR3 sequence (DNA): TGTGCCAGCAGTTTCGGGCCCGACAACGAGCAGTACTTC. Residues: CASSFGPDNEQYF.

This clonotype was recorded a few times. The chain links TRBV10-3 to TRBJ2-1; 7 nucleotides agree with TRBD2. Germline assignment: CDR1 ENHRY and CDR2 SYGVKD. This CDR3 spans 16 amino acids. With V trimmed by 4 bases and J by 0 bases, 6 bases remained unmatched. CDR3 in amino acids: CAISGLLAASYNEQFF. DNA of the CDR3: TGTGCCATCAGTGGACTGCTAGCGGCCTCCTACAATGAGCAGTTCTTC.

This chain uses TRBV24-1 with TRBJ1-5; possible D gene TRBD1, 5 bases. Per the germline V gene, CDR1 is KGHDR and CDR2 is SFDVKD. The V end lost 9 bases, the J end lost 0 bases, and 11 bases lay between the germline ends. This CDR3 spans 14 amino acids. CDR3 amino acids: CATGAGYSNQPQHF. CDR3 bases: TGTGCCACCGGGGCTGGGTATAGCAATCAGCCCCAGCATTTT.

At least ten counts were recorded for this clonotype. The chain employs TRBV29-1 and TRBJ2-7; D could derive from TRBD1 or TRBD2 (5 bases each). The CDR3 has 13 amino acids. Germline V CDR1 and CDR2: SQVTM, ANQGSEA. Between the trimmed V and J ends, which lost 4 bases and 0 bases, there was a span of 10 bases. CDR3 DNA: TGCAGCGTTGGAGGGACGGACTCCTACGAGCAGTACTTC. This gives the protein CSVGGTDSYEQYF.

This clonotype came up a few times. Here the CDR3 reads CASSTSSQGPHEQFF. For the CDR3, the DNA is TGTGCCAGCAGCACTAGTAGTCAGGGGCCCCATGAGCAGTTCTTC. The rearrangement uses TRBV7-9 and TRBJ2-1, with D tentatively TRBD1 (6 bases). Germline assignment: CDR1 SEHNR and CDR2 FQNEAQ (reference sequence). The CDR3 consists of 15 residues. Trimming pared 5 bases from V and 8 bases from J, leaving 19 bases between. The full variable domain, its missing parts supplied by reference TRBV7-9 and TRBJ2-1, is DTGVSQNPRHKITKRGQNVTFRCDPISEHNRLYWYRQTLGQGPEFLTYFQNEAQLEKSRLLSDRFSAERPKGSFSTLEIQRTEQGDSAMYLCASSTSSQGPHEQFFGPGTRLTVL.

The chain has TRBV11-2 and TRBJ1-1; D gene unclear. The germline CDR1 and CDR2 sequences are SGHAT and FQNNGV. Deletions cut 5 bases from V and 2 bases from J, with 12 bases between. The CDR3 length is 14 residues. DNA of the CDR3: TGTGCCAGCAGCCTTTGGGGTGTCAACACTGAAGCTTTCTTT. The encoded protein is CASSLWGVNTEAFF. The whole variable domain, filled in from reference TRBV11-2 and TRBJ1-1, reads EAGVAQSPRYKIIEKRQSVAFWCNPISGHATLYWYQQILGQGPKLLIQFQNNGVVDDSQLPKDRFSAERLKGVDSTLKIQPAKLEDSAVYLCASSLWGVNTEAFFGQGTRLTVV.

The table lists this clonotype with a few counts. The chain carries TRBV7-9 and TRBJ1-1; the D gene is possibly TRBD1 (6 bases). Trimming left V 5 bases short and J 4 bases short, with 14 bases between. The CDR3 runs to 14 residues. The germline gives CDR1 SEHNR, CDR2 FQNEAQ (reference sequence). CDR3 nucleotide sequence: TGTGCCAGCAGCCCCCCACAGGGTGCCACTGAAGCTTTCTTT. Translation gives CASSPPQGATEAFF.

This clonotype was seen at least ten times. The DNA of the CDR3 is TGTGCCAGCAGCGGGACAGGGGAGAGGCGGAACACTGAAGCTTTCTTT. This translates into CASSGTGERRNTEAFF. The chain is built from TRBV7-9 and TRBJ1-1, with 10 nucleotides matching TRBD1. Per germline, CDR1 SEHNR and CDR2 FQNEAQ (reference sequence). The J segment lost 1 base and the V segment lost 5 bases, leaving 7 bases of the junction unmatched. This CDR3 region has 16 residues. The full variable domain, in which reference TRBV7-9 and TRBJ1-1 provide the parts outside the CDR3, is DTGVSQNPRHKITKRGQNVTFRCDPISEHNRLYWYRQTLGQGPEFLTYFQNEAQLEKSRLLSDRFSAERPKGSFSTLEIQRTEQGDSAMYLCASSGTGERRNTEAFFGQGTRLTVV.

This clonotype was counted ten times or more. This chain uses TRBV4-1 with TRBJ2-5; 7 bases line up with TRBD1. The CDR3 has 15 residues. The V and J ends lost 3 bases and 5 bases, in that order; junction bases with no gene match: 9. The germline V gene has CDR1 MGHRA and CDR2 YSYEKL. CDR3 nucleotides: TGCGCCAGCAGCCATCAGACAGGGTCCGGGGAGACCCAGTACTTC. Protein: CASSHQTGSGETQYF.

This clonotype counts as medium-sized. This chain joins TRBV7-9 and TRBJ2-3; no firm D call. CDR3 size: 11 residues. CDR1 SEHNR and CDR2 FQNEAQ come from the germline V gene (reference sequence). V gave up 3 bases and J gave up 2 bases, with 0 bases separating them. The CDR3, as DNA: TGTGCCAGCAGCTTCACAGATACGCAGTATTTT. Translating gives CASSFTDTQYF.

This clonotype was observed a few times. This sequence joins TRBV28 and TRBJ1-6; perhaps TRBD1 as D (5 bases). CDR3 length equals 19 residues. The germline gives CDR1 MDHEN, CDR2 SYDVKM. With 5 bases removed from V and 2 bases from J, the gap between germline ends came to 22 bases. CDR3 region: CASSTETYLRVPYNSPLHF. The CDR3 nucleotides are TGTGCCAGCAGTACCGAGACATATCTCAGGGTGCCCTATAATTCACCCCTCCACTTT.

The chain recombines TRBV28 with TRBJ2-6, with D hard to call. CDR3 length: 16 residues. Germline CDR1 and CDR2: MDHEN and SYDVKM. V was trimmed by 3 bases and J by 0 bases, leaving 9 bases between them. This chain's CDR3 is CASSFEVASGANVLTF. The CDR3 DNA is TGTGCCAGCAGTTTTGAAGTAGCCTCTGGGGCCAACGTCCTGACTTTC.

CDR3 in amino acids: CASSSGSGRKSTDTQYF. The CDR3 bases are TGTGCCAGCAGTTCCGGTAGCGGGAGGAAAAGCACAGATACGCAGTATTTT. V is TRBV28 and J is TRBJ2-3; 10 bases match TRBD2. After removal of 4 bases from V and 0 bases from J, the junction contained 7 bases not matched to a gene. The CDR3 is 17 amino acids. The germline CDR1 and CDR2 sequences are MDHEN and SYDVKM.

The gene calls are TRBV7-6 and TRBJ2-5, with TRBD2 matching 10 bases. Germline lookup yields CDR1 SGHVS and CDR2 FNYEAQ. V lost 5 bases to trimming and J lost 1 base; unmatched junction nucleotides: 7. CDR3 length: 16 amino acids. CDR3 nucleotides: TGTGCCAGCAGCCCCAGCGGGAGGGCTCTCCAAGAGACCCAGTACTTC. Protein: CASSPSGRALQETQYF.

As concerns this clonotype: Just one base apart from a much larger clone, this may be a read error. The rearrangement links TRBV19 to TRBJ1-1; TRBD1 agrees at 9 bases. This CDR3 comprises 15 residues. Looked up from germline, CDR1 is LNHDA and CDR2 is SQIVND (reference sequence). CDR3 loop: CAISILTGGNTEAFF. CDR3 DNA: TGTGCCATTAGTATCTTGACAGGGGGGAACACTGAAGCTTTCTTT.

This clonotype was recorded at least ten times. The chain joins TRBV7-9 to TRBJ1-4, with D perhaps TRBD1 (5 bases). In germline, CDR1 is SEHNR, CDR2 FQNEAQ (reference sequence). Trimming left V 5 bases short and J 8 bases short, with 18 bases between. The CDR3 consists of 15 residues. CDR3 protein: CASSGTQGIREKLFF. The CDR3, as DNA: TGTGCCAGCAGCGGGACCCAGGGCATCCGAGAAAAACTGTTTTTT.